This T cell receptor beta chain was sequenced during a study of T cell repertoires in cytomegalovirus infection. CDR3 length: 16 residues. The germline V gene has CDR1 SGHTA and CDR2 FQGNSA. V lost 2 bases to trimming and J lost 5 bases, with 15 bases between them. TCRdb called the reads again in MiXCR, with one record for every CDR3 protein. The top ten hold roughly 2.8% of the sample, which has approximately 700,000 distinct CDR3 sequences, roughly 35% seen once. This clonotype was sampled from a human donor in good health (CMV status not recorded). Some clones in this sample may be carry-over from other donors' samples. This chain uses TRBV7-2 with TRBJ2-2; maybe TRBD2 (6 bases). Sequencing used PBMCs. The CDR3 here is CASSLLASGVTGELFF. DNA for the CDR3: TGTGCCAGCAGCTTATTAGCGTCGGGAGTGACCGGGGAGCTGTTTTTT.